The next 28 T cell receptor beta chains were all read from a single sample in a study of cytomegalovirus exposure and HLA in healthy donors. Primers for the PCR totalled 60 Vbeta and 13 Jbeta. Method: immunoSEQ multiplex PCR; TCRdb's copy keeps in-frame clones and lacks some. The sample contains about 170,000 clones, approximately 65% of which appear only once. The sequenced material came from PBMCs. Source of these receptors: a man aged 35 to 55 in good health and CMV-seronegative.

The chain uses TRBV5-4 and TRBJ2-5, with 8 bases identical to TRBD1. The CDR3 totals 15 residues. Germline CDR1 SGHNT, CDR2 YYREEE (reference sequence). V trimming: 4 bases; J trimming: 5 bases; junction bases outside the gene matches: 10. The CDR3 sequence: CASSPTLTGDETQYF. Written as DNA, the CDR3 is TGTGCCAGCAGCCCCACGTTGACAGGGGACGAGACCCAGTACTTC. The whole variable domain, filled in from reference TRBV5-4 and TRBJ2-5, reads ETGVTQSPTHLIKTRGQQVTLRCSSQSGHNTVSWYQQALGQGPQFIFQYYREEENGRGNFPPRFSGLQFPNYSSELNVNALELDDSALYLCASSPTLTGDETQYFGPGTRLLVL.

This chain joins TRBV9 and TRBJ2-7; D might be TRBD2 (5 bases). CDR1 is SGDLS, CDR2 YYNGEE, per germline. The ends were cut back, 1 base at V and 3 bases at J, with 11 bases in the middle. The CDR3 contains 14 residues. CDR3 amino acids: CASSVRWESYEQYF. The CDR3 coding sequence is TGTGCCAGCAGCGTACGGTGGGAGAGCTACGAGCAGTACTTC.

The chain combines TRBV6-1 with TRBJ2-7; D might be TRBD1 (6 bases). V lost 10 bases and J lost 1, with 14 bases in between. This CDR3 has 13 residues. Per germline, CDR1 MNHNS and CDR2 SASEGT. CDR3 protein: CAILTGLSYEQYF. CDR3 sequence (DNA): TGTGCCATCTTGACAGGCCTTTCCTACGAGCAGTACTTC.

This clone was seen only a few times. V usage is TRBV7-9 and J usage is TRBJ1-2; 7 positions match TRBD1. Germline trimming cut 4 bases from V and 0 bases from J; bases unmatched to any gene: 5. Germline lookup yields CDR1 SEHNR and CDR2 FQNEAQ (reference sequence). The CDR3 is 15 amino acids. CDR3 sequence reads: CASSSSGGPNYGYTF. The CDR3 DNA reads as TGTGCCAGCAGCTCCTCAGGGGGGCCTAACTATGGCTACACCTTC.

Written as DNA, the CDR3 is TGTGCCAGCAGCATAACAGCCTACGAGCAGTACTTC. Amino acid sequence: CASSITAYEQYF. The chain combines TRBV21-1 with TRBJ2-7; TRBD1 reflects the table's D call only, with no check against the DNA. TRBV21-1 represents a pseudogene. CDR3 length: 12 amino acids.

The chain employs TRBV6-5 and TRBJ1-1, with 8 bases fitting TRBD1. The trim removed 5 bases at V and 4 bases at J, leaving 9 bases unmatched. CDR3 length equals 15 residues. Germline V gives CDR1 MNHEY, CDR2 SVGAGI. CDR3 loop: CASSVGTGTFTEAFF. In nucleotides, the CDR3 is TGTGCCAGCAGTGTAGGGACAGGAACGTTCACTGAAGCTTTCTTT.

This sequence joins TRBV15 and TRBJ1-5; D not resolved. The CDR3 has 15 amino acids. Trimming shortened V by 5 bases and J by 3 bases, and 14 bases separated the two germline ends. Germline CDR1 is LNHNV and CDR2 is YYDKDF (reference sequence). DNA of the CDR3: TGTGCCACCAGCCTGGTCGGGGTCCCCAATCAGCCCCAGCATTTT. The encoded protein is CATSLVGVPNQPQHF.

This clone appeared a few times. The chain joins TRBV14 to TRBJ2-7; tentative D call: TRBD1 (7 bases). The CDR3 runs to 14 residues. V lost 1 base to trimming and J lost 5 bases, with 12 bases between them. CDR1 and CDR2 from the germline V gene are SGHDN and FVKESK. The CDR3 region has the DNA TGTGCCAGCAGCCAAGTATCCAGGGGGGACGAGCAGTACTTC. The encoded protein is CASSQVSRGDEQYF. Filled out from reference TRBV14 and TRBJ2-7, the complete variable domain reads EAGVTQFPSHSVIEKGQTVTLRCDPISGHDNLYWYRRVMGKEIKFLLHFVKESKQDESGMPNNRFLAERTGGTYSTLKVQPAELEDSGVYFCASSQVSRGDEQYFGPGTRLTVT.

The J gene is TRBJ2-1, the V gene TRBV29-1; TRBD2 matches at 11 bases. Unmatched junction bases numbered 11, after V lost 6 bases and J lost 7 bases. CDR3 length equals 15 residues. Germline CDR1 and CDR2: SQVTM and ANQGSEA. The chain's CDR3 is CSVRASSGRSNEQFF. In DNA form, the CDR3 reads TGCAGCGTGAGAGCATCTAGCGGGAGGTCGAATGAGCAGTTCTTC.

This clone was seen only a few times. CDR3: CASSLPRTGVEDTQYF. Written as DNA, the CDR3 is TGCGCCAGCAGCTTGCCCCGGACAGGGGTTGAAGATACGCAGTATTTT. The gene calls are TRBV5-1 and TRBJ2-3; 9 bases agree with TRBD1. The ends lost 1 base at V and 5 bases at J; junction bases unmatched: 8. Germline V gives CDR1 SGHRS, CDR2 YFSETQ. The CDR3 length is 16 residues.

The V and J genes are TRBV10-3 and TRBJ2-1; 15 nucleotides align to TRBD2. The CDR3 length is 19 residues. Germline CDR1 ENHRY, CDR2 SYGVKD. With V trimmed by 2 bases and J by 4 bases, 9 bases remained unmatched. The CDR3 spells CAISERGGLAGGGYNEQFF. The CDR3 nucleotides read TGTGCCATCAGTGAGAGGGGAGGACTAGCGGGGGGGGGATACAATGAGCAGTTCTTC.

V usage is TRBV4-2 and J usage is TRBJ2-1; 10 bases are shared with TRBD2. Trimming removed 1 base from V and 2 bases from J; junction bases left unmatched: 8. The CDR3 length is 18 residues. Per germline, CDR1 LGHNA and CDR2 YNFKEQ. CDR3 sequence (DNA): TGTGCCAGCAGCCAAGCCTACGGGGGACTAGCGACCTACAATGAGCAGTTCTTC. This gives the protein CASSQAYGGLATYNEQFF.

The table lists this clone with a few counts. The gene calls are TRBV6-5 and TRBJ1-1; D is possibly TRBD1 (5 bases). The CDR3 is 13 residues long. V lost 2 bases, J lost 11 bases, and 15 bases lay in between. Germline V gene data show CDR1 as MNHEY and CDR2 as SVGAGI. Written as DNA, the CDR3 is TGTGCCAGCAGTTACGGGGCCGGTCAGGGCGCTTTCTTT. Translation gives CASSYGAGQGAFF.

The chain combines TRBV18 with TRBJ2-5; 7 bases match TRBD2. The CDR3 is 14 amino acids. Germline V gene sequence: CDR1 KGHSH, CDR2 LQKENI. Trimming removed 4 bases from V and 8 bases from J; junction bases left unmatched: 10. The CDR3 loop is CASSLGLELTTQYF. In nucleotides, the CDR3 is TGTGCCAGCTCACTAGGACTAGAACTCACTACCCAGTACTTC.

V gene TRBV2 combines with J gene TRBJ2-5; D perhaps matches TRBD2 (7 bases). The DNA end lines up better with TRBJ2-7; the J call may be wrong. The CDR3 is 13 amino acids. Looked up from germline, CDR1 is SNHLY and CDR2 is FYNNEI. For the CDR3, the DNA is TGTGCCAGCCGGGGGGCCCAAACCTACGAGCAGTACTTC. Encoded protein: CASRGAQTYEQYF.

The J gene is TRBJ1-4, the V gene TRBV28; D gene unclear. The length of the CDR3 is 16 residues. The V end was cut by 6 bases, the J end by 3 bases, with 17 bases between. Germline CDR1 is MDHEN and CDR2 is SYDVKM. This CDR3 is CASSTYGVRSNEKLFF. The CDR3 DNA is TGTGCCAGCAGCACTTACGGGGTCCGGTCTAATGAAAAACTGTTTTTT.

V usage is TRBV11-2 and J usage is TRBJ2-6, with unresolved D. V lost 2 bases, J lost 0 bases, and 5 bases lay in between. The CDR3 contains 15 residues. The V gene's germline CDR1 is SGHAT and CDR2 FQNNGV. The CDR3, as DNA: TGTGCCAGCAGCTTATCCCTCTCTGGGGCCAACGTCCTGACTTTC. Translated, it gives CASSLSLSGANVLTF.

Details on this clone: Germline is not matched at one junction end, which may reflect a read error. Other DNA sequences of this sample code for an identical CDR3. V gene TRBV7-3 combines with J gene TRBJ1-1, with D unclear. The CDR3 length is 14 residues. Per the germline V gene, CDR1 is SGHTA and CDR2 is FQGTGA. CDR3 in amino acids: CASSLRARATEAFF. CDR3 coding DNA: TGTGCCAGCAGCTTACGGGCGAGGGCCACTGAAGCCTTCTTT.

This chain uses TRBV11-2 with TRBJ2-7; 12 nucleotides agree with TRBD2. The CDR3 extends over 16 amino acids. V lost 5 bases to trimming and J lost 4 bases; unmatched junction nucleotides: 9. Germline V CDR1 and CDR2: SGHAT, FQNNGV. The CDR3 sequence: CASSTRLAGAPYEQYF. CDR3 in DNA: TGTGCCAGCAGCACTAGACTAGCGGGGGCCCCTTACGAGCAGTACTTC.

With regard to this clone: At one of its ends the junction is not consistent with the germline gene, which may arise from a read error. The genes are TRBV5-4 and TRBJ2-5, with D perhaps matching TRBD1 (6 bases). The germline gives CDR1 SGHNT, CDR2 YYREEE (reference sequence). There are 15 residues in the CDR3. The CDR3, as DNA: TGTGTCAGCAGCTTGATAGACAGGACCCAAGAGACCCAGTACTTC. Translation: CVSSLIDRTQETQYF.

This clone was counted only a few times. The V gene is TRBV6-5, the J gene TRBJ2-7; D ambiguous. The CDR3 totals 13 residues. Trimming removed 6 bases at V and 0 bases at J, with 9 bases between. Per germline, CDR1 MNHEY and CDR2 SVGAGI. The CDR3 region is CASSDSNSYEQYF. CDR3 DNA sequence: TGTGCCAGCAGCGACTCTAACTCCTACGAGCAGTACTTC.

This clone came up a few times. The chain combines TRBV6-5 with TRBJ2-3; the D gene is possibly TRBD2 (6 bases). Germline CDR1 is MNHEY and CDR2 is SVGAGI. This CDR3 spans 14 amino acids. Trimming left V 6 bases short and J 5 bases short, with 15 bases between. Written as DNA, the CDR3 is TGTGCCAGCAGCCGAGGACTATGGAAAGATACGCAGTATTTT. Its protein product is CASSRGLWKDTQYF.

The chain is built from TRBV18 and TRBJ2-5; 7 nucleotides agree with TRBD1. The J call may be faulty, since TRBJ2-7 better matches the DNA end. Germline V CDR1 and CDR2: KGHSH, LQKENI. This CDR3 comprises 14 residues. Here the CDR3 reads CASSPRQGSGEQYF. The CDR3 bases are TGTGCCAGCTCACCCAGACAGGGATCAGGCGAGCAGTACTTC.

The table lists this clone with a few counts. DNA for the CDR3: TGTGCCAGCAGGCCACCCGCGGGAGCCTACTACGAGCAGTACTTC. Its translation: CASRPPAGAYYEQYF. The chain couples TRBV6-5 to TRBJ2-7, with 7 bases fitting TRBD2. The germline CDR1 and CDR2 sequences are MNHEY and SVGAGI. Trimming removed 6 bases from V and 3 bases from J; junction bases left unmatched: 11. This CDR3 region has 15 residues.

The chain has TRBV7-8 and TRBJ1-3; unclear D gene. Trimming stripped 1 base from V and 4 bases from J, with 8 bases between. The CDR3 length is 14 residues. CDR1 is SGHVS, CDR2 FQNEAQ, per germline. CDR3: CASSLGGLGNTIYF. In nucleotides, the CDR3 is TGTGCCAGCAGCTTAGGAGGCCTCGGAAACACCATATATTTT.

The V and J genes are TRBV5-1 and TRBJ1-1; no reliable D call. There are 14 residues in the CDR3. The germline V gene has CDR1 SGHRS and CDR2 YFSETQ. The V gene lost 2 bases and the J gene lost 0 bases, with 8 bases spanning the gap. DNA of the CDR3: TGCGCCAGCAGCTTCGGAGTTTTGAACACTGAAGCTTTCTTT. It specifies CASSFGVLNTEAFF.

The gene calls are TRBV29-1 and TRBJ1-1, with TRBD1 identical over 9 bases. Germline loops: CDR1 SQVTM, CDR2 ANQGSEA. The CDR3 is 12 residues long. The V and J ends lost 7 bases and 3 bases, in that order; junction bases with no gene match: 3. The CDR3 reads CSAGTGYTEAFF. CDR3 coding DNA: TGCAGCGCTGGGACAGGGTACACTGAAGCTTTCTTT.

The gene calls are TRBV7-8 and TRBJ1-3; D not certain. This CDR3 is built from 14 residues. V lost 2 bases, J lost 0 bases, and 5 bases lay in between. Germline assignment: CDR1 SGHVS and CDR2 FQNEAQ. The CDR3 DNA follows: TGTGCCAGCAGCTTATCCGGCTCTGGAAACACCATATATTTT. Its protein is CASSLSGSGNTIYF.